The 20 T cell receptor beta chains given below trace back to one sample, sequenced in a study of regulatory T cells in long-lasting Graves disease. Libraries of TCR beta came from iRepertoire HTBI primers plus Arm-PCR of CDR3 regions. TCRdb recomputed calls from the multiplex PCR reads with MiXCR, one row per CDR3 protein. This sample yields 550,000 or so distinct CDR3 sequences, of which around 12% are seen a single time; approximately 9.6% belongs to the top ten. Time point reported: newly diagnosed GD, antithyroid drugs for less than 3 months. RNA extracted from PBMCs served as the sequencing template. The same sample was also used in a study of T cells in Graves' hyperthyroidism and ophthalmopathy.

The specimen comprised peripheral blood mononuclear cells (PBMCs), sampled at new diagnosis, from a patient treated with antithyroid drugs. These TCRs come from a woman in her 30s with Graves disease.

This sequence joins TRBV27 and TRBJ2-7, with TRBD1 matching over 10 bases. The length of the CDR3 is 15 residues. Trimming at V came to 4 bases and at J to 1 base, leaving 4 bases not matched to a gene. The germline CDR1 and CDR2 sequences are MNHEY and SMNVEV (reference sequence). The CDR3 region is CASSSGTGVSYEQYF. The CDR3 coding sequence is TGTGCCAGCAGTTCAGGGACAGGGGTATCCTACGAGCAGTACTTC.

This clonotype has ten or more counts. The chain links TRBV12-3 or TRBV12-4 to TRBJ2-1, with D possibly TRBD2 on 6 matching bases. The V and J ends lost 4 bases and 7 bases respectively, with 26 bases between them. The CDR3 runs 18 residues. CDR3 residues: CASSWAGKTELVWNEQFF. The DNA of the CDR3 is TGTGCCAGCAGTTGGGCGGGGAAAACAGAACTGGTTTGGAATGAGCAGTTCTTC.

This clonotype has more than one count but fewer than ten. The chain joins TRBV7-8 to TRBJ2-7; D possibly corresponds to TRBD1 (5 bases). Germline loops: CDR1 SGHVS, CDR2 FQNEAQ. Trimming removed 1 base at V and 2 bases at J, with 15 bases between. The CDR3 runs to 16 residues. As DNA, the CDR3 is TGTGCCAGCAGCTTAGAGGCACCCGACAGAACCTACGAGCAGTACTTC. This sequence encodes CASSLEAPDRTYEQYF. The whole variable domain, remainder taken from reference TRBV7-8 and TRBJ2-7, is GAGVSQSPRYKVAKRGQDVALRCDPISGHVSLFWYQQALGQGPEFLTYFQNEAQLDKSGLPSDRFFAERPEGSVSTLKIQRTQQEDSAVYLCASSLEAPDRTYEQYFGPGTRLTVT.

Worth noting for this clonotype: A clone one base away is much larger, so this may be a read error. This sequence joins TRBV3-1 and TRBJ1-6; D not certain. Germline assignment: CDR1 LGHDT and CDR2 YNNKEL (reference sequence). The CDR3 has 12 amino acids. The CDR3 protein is CSSSAGRSPLHF. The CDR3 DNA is TGTTCCAGCAGCGCCGGACGTTCACCCCTCCACTTT. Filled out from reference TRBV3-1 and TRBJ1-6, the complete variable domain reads DTAVSQTPKYLVTQMGNDKSIKCEQNLGHDTMYWYKQDSKKFLKIMFSYNNKELIINETVPNRFSPKSPDKAHLNLHINSLELGDSAVYFCSSSAGRSPLHFGNGTRLTVT.

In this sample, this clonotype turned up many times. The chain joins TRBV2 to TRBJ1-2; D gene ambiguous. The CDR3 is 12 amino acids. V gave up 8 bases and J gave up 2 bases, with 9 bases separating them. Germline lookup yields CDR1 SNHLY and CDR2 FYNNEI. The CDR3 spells CASSVGNYGYTF. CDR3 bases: TGTGCCAGCTCAGTGGGCAACTATGGCTACACCTTC. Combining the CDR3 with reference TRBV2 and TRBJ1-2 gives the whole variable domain EPEVTQTPSHQVTQMGQEVILRCVPISNHLYFYWYRQILGQKVEFLVSFYNNEISEKSEIFDDQFSVERPDGSNFTLKIRSTKLEDSAMYFCASSVGNYGYTFGSGTRLTVV.

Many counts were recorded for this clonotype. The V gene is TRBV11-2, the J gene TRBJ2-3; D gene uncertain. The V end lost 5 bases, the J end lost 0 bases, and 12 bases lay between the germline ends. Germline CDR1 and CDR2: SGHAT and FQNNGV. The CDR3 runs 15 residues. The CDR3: CASSRTPKSTDTQYF. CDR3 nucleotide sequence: TGTGCCAGCAGCCGGACCCCTAAGAGCACAGATACGCAGTATTTT.

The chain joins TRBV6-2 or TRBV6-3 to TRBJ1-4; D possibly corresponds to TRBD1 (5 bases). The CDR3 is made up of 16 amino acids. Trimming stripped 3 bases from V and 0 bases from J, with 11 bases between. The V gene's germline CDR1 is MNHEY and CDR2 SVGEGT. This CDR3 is CASSYLGDATNEKLFF. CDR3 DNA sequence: TGTGCCAGCAGTTATCTAGGGGATGCAACTAATGAAAAACTGTTTTTT.

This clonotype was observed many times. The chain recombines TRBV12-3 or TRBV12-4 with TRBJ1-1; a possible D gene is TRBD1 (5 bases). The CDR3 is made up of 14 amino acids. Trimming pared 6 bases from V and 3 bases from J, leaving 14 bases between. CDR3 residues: CASRPSRDHTEAFF. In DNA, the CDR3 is TGTGCCAGCAGGCCATCCCGGGACCACACTGAAGCTTTCTTT.

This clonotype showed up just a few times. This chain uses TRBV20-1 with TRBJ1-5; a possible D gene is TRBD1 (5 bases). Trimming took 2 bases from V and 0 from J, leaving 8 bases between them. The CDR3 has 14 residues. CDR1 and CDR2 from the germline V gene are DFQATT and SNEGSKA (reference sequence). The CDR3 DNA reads TGCAGTGCTAGAAACAGGCTTAGCAATCAGCCCCAGCATTTT. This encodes CSARNRLSNQPQHF.

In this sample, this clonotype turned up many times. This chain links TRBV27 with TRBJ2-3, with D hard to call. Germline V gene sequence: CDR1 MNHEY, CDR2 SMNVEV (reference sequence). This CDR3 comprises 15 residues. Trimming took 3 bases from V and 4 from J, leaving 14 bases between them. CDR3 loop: CASSFRRSTADTQYF. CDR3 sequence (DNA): TGTGCCAGCAGTTTTAGGAGATCTACCGCAGATACGCAGTATTTT.

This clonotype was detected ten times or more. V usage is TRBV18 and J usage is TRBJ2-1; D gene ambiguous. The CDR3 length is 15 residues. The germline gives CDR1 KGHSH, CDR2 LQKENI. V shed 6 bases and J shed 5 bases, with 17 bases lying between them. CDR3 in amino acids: CASSNPRLKDNEQFF. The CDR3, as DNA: TGTGCCAGCTCCAACCCGAGGTTAAAAGACAATGAGCAGTTCTTC.

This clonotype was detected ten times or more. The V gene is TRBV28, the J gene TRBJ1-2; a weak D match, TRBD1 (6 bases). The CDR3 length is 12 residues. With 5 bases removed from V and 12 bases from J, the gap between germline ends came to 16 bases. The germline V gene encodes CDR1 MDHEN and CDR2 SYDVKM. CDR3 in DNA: TGTGCCAGCAGTACACTACAGGGTCGGGACACCTTC. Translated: CASSTLQGRDTF.

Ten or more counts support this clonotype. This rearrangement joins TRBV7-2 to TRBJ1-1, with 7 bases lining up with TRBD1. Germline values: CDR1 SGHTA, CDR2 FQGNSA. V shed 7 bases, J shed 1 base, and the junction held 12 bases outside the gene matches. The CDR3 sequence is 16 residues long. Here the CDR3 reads CASTFSGTVSNTEAFF. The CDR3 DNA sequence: TGTGCCAGCACCTTCTCCGGGACAGTGTCGAACACTGAAGCTTTCTTT.

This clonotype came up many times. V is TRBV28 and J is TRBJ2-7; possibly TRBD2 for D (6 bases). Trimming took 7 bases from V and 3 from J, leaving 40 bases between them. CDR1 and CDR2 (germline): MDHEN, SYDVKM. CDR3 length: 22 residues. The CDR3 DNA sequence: TGTGCCAGCACCCTAAATGAGGGGCGGCGGGATCGATATAAATTACCGAACTACGAGCAGTACTTC. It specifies CASTLNEGRRDRYKLPNYEQYF.

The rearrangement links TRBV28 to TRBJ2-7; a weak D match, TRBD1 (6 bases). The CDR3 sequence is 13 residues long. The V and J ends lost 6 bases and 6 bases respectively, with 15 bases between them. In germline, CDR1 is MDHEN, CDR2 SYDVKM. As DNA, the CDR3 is TGTGCCAGCAGCTCACAGGGTGTGGGCGAGCAGTACTTC. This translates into CASSSQGVGEQYF.

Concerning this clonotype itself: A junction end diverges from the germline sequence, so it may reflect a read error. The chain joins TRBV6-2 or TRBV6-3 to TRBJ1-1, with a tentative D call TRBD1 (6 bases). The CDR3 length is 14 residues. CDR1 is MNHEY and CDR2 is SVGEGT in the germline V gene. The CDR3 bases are TGTGCCAGCGCCTGGACAGTAGTGAACACTGAAGCTCTCTTT. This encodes CASAWTVVNTEALF.

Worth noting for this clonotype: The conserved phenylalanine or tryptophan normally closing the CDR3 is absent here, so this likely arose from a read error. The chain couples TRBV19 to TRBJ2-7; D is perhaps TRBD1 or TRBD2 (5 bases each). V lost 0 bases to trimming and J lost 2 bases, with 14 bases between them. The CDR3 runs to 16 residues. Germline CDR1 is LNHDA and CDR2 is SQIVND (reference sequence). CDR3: CASSIDTTGRTYEQYL. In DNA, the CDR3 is TGTGCCAGTAGTATAGATACTACGGGACGGACCTACGAGCAGTACCTC.

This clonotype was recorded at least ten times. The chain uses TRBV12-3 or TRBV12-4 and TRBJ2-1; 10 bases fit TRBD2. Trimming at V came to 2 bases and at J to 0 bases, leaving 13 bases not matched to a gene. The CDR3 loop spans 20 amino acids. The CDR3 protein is CASSLSDSPSGRASYNEQFF. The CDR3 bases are TGTGCCAGCAGTTTATCGGACTCACCGAGCGGGAGGGCCTCCTACAATGAGCAGTTCTTC.

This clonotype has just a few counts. The CDR3, as DNA: TGCAGTGCTAGAGATTTAGCGGCTAGCTCCTACGAGCAGTACTTC. Residues: CSARDLAASSYEQYF. The chain recombines TRBV20-1 with TRBJ2-7; possibly TRBD2 for D (6 bases). Per germline, CDR1 DFQATT and CDR2 SNEGSKA (reference sequence). The CDR3 covers 15 residues. Between the trimmed V and J ends, which lost 0 bases and 0 bases, there was a span of 12 bases.

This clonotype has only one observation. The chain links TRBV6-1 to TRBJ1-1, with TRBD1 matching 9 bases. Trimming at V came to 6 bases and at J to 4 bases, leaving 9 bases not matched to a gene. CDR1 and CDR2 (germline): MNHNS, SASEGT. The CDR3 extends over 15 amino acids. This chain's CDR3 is CASRQNRGLSTEAFF. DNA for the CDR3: TGTGCCAGCAGACAAAACAGGGGGCTAAGCACTGAAGCTTTCTTT.